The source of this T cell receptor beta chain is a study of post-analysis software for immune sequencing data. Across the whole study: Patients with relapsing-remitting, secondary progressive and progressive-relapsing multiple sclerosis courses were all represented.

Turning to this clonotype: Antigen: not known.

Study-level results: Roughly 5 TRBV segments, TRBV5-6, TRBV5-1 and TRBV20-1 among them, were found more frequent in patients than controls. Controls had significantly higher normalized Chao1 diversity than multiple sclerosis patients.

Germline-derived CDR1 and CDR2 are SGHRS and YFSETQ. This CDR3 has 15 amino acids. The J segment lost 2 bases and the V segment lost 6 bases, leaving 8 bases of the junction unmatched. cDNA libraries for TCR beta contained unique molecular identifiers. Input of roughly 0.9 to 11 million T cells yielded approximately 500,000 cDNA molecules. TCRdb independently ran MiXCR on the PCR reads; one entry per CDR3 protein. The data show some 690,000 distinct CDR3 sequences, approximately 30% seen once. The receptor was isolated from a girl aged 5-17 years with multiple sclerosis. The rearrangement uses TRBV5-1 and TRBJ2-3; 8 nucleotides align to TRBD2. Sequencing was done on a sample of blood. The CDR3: CASTAGTRTTDTQYF. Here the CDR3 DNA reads TGCGCCAGCACCGCTGGGACTAGGACCACAGATACGCAGTATTTT.